These T cell receptor beta chains were read from a single sample in a study of a mutant IDH1 vaccine in newly diagnosed glioma. Method: immunoSEQ multiplex PCR; TCRdb's copy keeps in-frame clones and lacks some. Of roughly 60,000 clones in the sample, 81% were seen once. Their specific antigens are unknown. Sample: PBMCs, taken from a glioma patient whose treatment included an IDH1 peptide vaccine. These receptors all stem from a man aged 35 to 55 with glioma. Both conserved end residues are part of each CDR3. D genes are given only for firm matches. Only part of the rows carry a size: once, few, many, or a class if the clone is expanded.

CASSLYLRATTNEKLFF	TGTGCCAGCAGCTTGTACCTCCGGGCCACAACTAATGAAAAACTGTTTTTT	.	TRBV5-6	once	TRBJ1-4
CASSLRHDTEAFF	TGTGCCAGCAGCTTACGACACGACACTGAAGCTTTCTTT	.	TRBV5-4	.	TRBJ1-1
CASSPRLAGGYHEQFF	TGTGCCAGCAGTCCCCGACTAGCGGGGGGGTACCATGAGCAGTTCTTC	TRBD2	TRBV27	few	TRBJ2-1
CASSAYTDTQYF	TGTGCCAGCAGTGCCTACACAGATACGCAGTATTTT	.	TRBV6-1	once	TRBJ2-3
CSVPGQGNTEAFF	TGCAGCGTCCCGGGACAGGGGAACACTGAAGCTTTCTTT	TRBD1	TRBV29-1	few	TRBJ1-1
CASSQGVRSYEQYF	TGTGCCAGCAGCCAGGGGGTTCGGAGCTACGAGCAGTACTTC	.	TRBV14	.	TRBJ2-7
CASSQGTQETQYF	TGTGCCAGCAGCCAGGGGACACAAGAGACCCAGTACTTC	.	TRBV7-3	.	TRBJ2-5
CALRGSRAGELFF	TGTGCCCTCCGCGGGTCACGAGCCGGGGAGCTGTTTTTT	.	TRBV7-2	few	TRBJ2-2
CASSPRPSGNEQYF	TGTGCCAGCAGTCCCCGTCCTAGCGGCAACGAGCAGTACTTC	TRBD2	TRBV28	.	TRBJ2-7
CASSGGADTQYF	TGTGCCAGCAGCGGAGGGGCAGATACGCAGTATTTT	.	TRBV7-2	.	TRBJ2-3
CAISEGGGFTEAFF	TGTGCCATCAGTGAGGGTGGGGGGTTTACTGAAGCTTTCTTT	.	TRBV10-3	few	TRBJ1-1
CAISATSETDTQYF	TGTGCCATCAGTGCCACCAGTGAGACAGATACGCAGTATTTT	.	TRBV10-3	.	TRBJ2-3
CASSPTGRNEKLFF	TGTGCCAGCAGCCCGACAGGGAGGAATGAAAAACTGTTTTTT	TRBD1	TRBV5-4	.	TRBJ1-4
CASSLDGNTIYF	TGTGCCAGCAGCTTAGACGGAAACACCATATATTTT	.	TRBV7-9	.	TRBJ1-3
CASSPSEPLEQYF	TGTGCCAGCAGTCCGAGTGAGCCCCTCGAGCAGTACTTC	.	TRBV7-2	.	TRBJ2-7
CASSWPHYEQYF	TGTGCCAGCAGCTGGCCCCACTACGAGCAGTACTTC	.	TRBV6-1	.	TRBJ2-7
CASRFEGANQETQYF	TGCGCCAGCAGGTTCGAGGGCGCGAACCAAGAGACCCAGTACTTC	.	TRBV5-1	.	TRBJ2-5
CASSQTGTSRETQYF	TGCGCCAGCAGCCAAACCGGGACTAGCAGAGAGACCCAGTACTTC	TRBD2	TRBV4-1	.	TRBJ2-5
CASSESGTSGRAVDEQYF	TGCGCCAGCAGTGAGTCAGGGACTAGCGGGAGGGCCGTCGACGAGCAGTACTTC	TRBD2	TRBV10-1	.	TRBJ2-7
CASSGGYEQYF	TGTGCCAGCAGTGGCGGGTACGAGCAGTACTTC	.	TRBV2	.	TRBJ2-7
CASTYGTGIHYEQYF	TGTGCCAGCACCTACGGGACAGGTATTCACTACGAGCAGTACTTC	TRBD1	TRBV2	.	TRBJ2-7
CASSLGTGGVTTEAFF	TGTGCCAGCAGCTTGGGAACAGGGGGCGTGACCACTGAAGCTTTCTTT	TRBD1	TRBV5-8	.	TRBJ1-1
CASSTSGGFHGELFF	TGTGCCAGTAGTACGAGCGGGGGTTTTCACGGGGAGCTGTTTTTT	TRBD2	TRBV19	once	TRBJ2-2
CAWRGGTGNTGKLFF	TGTGCCTGGAGGGGTGGGACAGGGAACACCGGGAAGCTGTTTTTT	TRBD1	TRBV30	.	TRBJ2-2
CASRGPGETQYF	TGTGCCAGTCGGGGGCCGGGAGAGACCCAGTACTTC	.	TRBV6-5	.	TRBJ2-5
CATSREVNYGYTF	TGTGCCACCAGCAGAGAAGTTAACTATGGCTACACCTTC	.	TRBV15	.	TRBJ1-2
CASSEVLGFRTDTQYF	TGTGCCAGCAGTGAAGTTTTGGGTTTCAGGACAGATACGCAGTATTTT	.	TRBV2	.	TRBJ2-3
CASSARGGLNTEAFF	TGTGCCAGCAGCGCCCGGGGAGGCTTGAACACTGAAGCTTTCTTT	.	TRBV7-2	.	TRBJ1-1
CASSLGQGAYGYTF	TGTGCCAGCAGCTTGGGGCAGGGGGCCTATGGCTACACCTTC	TRBD1	TRBV5-8	.	TRBJ1-2
CASSWGSLMETQYF	TGTGCCAGCAGCTGGGGCTCCCTGATGGAGACCCAGTACTTC	.	TRBV7-9	.	TRBJ2-5
CASSSWASGIVNEQFF	TGTGCCAGCAGCTCGTGGGCTAGCGGGATCGTTAATGAGCAGTTCTTC	TRBD2	TRBV11-2	.	TRBJ2-1
CASRSPGPLHF	TGTGCCAGCAGGTCCCCCGGGCCCCTCCACTTT	.	TRBV27	once	TRBJ1-6
CASSQGHLDDTQYF	TGTGCCAGCAGCCAAGGACACCTGGATGACACGCAGTATTTT	.	TRBV4-2	.	TRBJ2-3
CASRGLSNQPQHF	TGTGCCAGCAGAGGACTGAGCAATCAGCCCCAGCATTTT	.	TRBV6-1	.	TRBJ1-5
CASSFQGRGYEQFF	TGCGCCAGCAGCTTCCAGGGTCGTGGATATGAGCAGTTCTTC	.	TRBV5-1	.	TRBJ2-1
CASSISLTVFYQPQHF	TGTGCCAGTAGTATCTCCTTGACGGTGTTTTATCAGCCCCAGCATTTT	.	TRBV19	.	TRBJ1-5
CAISRALVNTEAFF	TGTGCCATCAGCAGGGCACTAGTGAACACTGAAGCTTTCTTT	.	TRBV10-3	few	TRBJ1-1
CASSKEGAEAFF	TGCGCCAGCAGCAAGGAAGGGGCTGAAGCTTTCTTT	.	TRBV5-1	once	TRBJ1-1
CAWSPGVDTQYF	TGTGCCTGGAGTCCCGGCGTGGATACGCAGTATTTT	.	TRBV30	.	TRBJ2-3
CASSVGSGGVYGYTF	TGTGCCAGCAGCGTAGGGTCGGGGGGCGTTTATGGCTACACCTTC	.	TRBV9	.	TRBJ1-2
CASSATFGQGSYEQYF	TGTGCCAGCAGCGCCACGTTTGGACAGGGTTCCTACGAGCAGTACTTC	TRBD1	TRBV14	.	TRBJ2-7